Given below is one TCR beta chain in context. V was pared by 7 bases and J by 4 bases, with 10 bases between. The germline gives CDR1 ENHRY, CDR2 SYGVKD. There are 12 residues in the CDR3. This sample stems from a study of T cell changes during pregnancy in multiple sclerosis. Repertoires were generated with immunoSEQ multiplex PCR, while TCRdb's copy carries only in-frame clones and drops some. In the table there are 45,000 to 65,000 clones, 94% of which are singletons. The sample in question was CD8+ T cells from peripheral blood mononuclear cells, obtained in the third trimester of pregnancy. The chain is built from TRBV10-3 and TRBJ1-1; D call uncertain. This receptor was taken from a female donor with multiple sclerosis, enrolled in a pregnancy study. CDR3 sequence: CAIKEGSTEAFF. CDR3 in DNA: TGTGCCATCAAAGAGGGATCCACTGAAGCTTTCTTT.